The sequence of this TCR beta chain was determined in a study of blood T cell repertoires in COVID-19. Study-wide context: Samples came from the United States, Italy and Spain, spanning acute and convalescent COVID-19. The analysed material was cDNA or gDNA that came from T cells, B-cell-depleted T cells, or PBMCs.

In the authors' methods: Reference gene primer amplification gave estimated nucleated cell counts. The repertoire was sequenced with immunoSEQ multiplex PCR; TCRdb's copy has only in-frame clones and lacks some. From that table come the V and J calls and clone size; the DNA was used to work out D and trimming. The sample holds approximately 290,000 clones; just under 90% are singletons and the top ten take more than 9.5%. This CDR3 contains 16 residues. The V gene end was trimmed by 0 bases and the J gene end by 7 bases; junction bases not matched to a gene: 5. Germline-derived CDR1 and CDR2 are MGHRA and YSYEKL.

Sequencing input: peripheral blood. The genes are TRBV4-1 and TRBJ2-1; 11 bases agree with TRBD2. The TCR was taken from a woman in her 30s with COVID-19, enrolled during active disease. The chain's CDR3 is CASSQEPASGRNEQFF. Written as DNA, the CDR3 is TGCGCCAGCAGCCAAGAACCAGCTAGCGGGAGGAATGAGCAGTTCTTC.